This T cell receptor beta chain was obtained from a study of cytomegalovirus exposure and HLA in healthy donors (dated by TCRdb to about 2017). Regarding the complete study: In an earlier analysis of roughly 500 of the donors, 276 Gb of sequence data and 117 million unique TCR beta sequences from about 179 million T cells were reported. Besides the first cohort of roughly 660 subjects, a separate validation cohort made up of 95 to 150 different subjects was used. Four to six DR-DQ haplotypes were handled as single units for association and clustering, since linkage in the cohort was strong. The study used immunosequencing to profile the T cell repertoires of around 600 subjects and linked those repertoires to cytomegalovirus serostatus. To study patterns of TCR occurrence, a later analysis re-analyzed previously published TCR beta repertoires from several hundred donors and added high-resolution HLA genotyping. A later genetic analysis took genome-wide SNP genotypes for about 55% of the roughly 700 donors and used that subset as a discovery cohort. Of the 398 genotyped donors, approximately 80% fell in the genetic ancestry cluster associated with self-reported Caucasian donors. Every discovery cohort repertoire had been produced on one sequencing platform. Typing coverage differed by locus: A, B, C, DRB1 and DQB1 were typed in roughly 620-640 donors, DQA1 in about 500, DPA1 in 600 to 610, and DPB1 in just under 480. Rather than using new phenotypic data, the later analysis identified candidate immune exposures from TCR beta sequences and from how often those sequences occurred across donors. Across approximately 400 genotyped donors of the cohort, an average of about 250,000 unique TCR beta nucleotide sequences per donor were sequenced, and roughly 20% of those sequences were non-productive. An earlier analysis of roughly 580 of the donors used high-throughput TCR beta sequencing to judge whether each TCR beta V gene segment behaved as functional or pseudogenic. Class I and class II HLA loci were covered by the typing at four-digit resolution. Donor age, sex, ethnicity and CMV serostatus were compiled together with the repertoire data. An early release that covered 640 HLA-typed donors contained 250 to 350 gigabases of sequencing data and 75 million to 100 million unique TCR sequences. High-throughput TCR immunosequencing, statistical association of individual TCRs with disease status, and machine learning were combined to predict cytomegalovirus infection status. The study was designed to test whether signatures of past pathogen exposure could be identified by cataloging public T cell receptors.

The CDR3 runs 13 amino acids, cysteine and phenylalanine included. This entry keeps only the CDR3 DNA: 39 bases, framed from base 1. From a lookup of the germline V gene (reference sequence), CDR1 and CDR2 are SSHAT and FNYEAQ. At the junction V is shortened by 3 bases and J by 10 bases; bases outside the gene matches: 7. Comment on this clone: Its antigen has not been determined. One base away there is no much larger clone; base qualities are not given.

The cohort was made up of about 610 healthy bone marrow donors. All cohort members were sampled while nominally healthy, although unrecorded immune exposures were likely present. The donor tested CMV seropositive and was one of the 289 seropositive cohort members. A peripheral blood sample was provided by each donor, and peripheral blood mononuclear cells were used for TCR beta sequencing. Genomic DNA was extracted from the blood cell samples with the Qiagen DNeasy Blood Extraction Kit. Overall study results and their limits: Some IMGT-functional V segments, including TRBV6-2 and TRBV6-3, could not be told apart with the 87-base-pair reads, so those segments were excluded. A later genetic analysis associated a missense DCLRE1C variant with V-gene and J-gene trimming of TCR beta chains, and an independent cohort replicated the association. The only immune exposure information available for the cohort was CMV serostatus. Presence/absence analyses assumed roughly uniform sequencing depth across donors, an assumption that may not hold. Linkage disequilibrium might explain the correlated functional status among segregating V segments, but an unknown experimental factor could not be ruled out. In the study, some 160 TCR beta chains were listed as associated with cytomegalovirus. The authors suggested that the approach could potentially be extended to other disease states and immunological phenotypes. Three of the identified cytomegalovirus-associated TCR beta chains were confirmed in vitro to be specific for cytomegalovirus antigens. In a later analysis, TCR association rates were found to vary across HLA loci, with the most associated TCRs seen for DRB1 alleles and the fewest for HLA-C alleles. According to a later analysis, most CMV-associated TCR beta chains appeared to be HLA-restricted, and the HLA associations seemed to be driven largely by CMV exposure. A later analysis associated about 17,000 TCR beta sequences with specific HLA alleles at a false discovery rate of 0.05. A cluster of highly shared sequence variants was judged likely to be a technical artifact of the sequencing pipeline. The classifier was reported to diagnose cytomegalovirus status with high specificity and sensitivity in both the original and validation cohorts. This cohort had only TCR beta chains sequenced, and the lack of alpha or paired-chain data limited which features could be detected. An earlier analysis of around 500 of the donors showed that most TCR beta V segments appeared in productive rearrangements either about 90% or about 30% of the time, which broadly matched IMGT annotations. About 17 rarely observed V segments, including chromosome 9 orphons, were excluded from the earlier analysis of several hundred of the donors because counts were too low. Because some donors lacked HLA typing at each locus, the association tests relied only on the typed subset. While some public TCRs were present in many individuals, most TCR sequences turned up only very rarely across donors. Compared with equally common non-associated chains, HLA-associated TCR beta chains in a later analysis were more clonally expanded and had lower generation probabilities. A further reported finding was that TCR beta sequences accurately predicted the HLA-A and HLA-B alleles for most subjects in the first cohort. According to a later genetic analysis, donors in an Asian-associated ancestry cluster had fewer N-insertions in productive TCRs than the approximately 630-donor mean. When HLA alleles, especially DR and DQ, strongly co-occurred, TCR associations were difficult to assign to individual alleles. A later analysis reported that several top co-occurrence clusters appeared linked to parvovirus B19, influenza, CMV and Epstein-Barr virus.

The method behind the library was the immunoSEQ multiplex PCR assay. The multiplex PCR relied on a mix of 60 forward primers for TCR Vbeta segments and 13 reverse primers for TCR Jbeta segments. A multiplex PCR assay on genomic DNA amplified the CDR3 region of rearranged TCR beta genes. On the Illumina HiSeq System, the amplified TCR beta libraries were sequenced as 87-base-pair reads. Regarding the original processing steps: In a later analysis, roughly 80 million unique TCR beta chains were counted across the 500 to 850 repertoires, and approximately 11 million of these chains were shared by at least two donors. Raw reads were error-corrected and collapsed into unique sequences by a nearest-neighbor algorithm in which closely related sequences were merged to remove PCR and sequencing errors. CDR3 sequences were aligned to IMGT reference sequences to assign V, D and J gene segments. Each retained sequence needed at least a six-nucleotide match to both a V gene segment and a J gene segment. A rearrangement counted as productive if the CDR3 had no stop codons and remained in frame with V and J, and every other rearrangement counted as non-productive. Following IMGT convention, CDR3 was defined as the stretch from the second conserved V-encoded cysteine to the conserved J-encoded phenylalanine. The earlier analysis of 450 to 750 of the donors excluded any sequence lacking an unambiguous match to a single V gene segment. An earlier analysis of roughly 590 of the donors called V segments functional above 56.7% productive rearrangements and segregating when the between-donor standard deviation exceeded 5%. To diagnose cytomegalovirus status from the catalog of TCR beta chain sequences, a statistical classification framework was built. In a later analysis, V and J genes were assigned by comparing TCR nucleotide sequences against IMGT/GENE-DB human TR gene sequences. A later analysis assigned CDR3 sequences and most-parsimonious VDJ recombination scenarios with the TCRdist pipeline. In a later analysis, every TCR beta chain was defined by the combination of its CDR3 amino acid sequence and its V-gene family, and reads without a unique V-gene family were dropped. To address suspected cross-contamination and a sequencing artifact, a later analysis removed 450 to 700 highly shared, low-generation-probability nucleotide sequences. For each public chain, a later analysis derived a clonal expansion index from normalized ranks of inferred template counts within each repertoire. In a later analysis, generation probabilities were computed with a VDJ recombination model fitted to out-of-frame rearrangements, and the resulting probabilities were checked against IGoR. In a later analysis, TCR-TCR, TCR-HLA and TCR-CMV co-occurrence was scored with hypergeometric tests, and a repertoire-size bias correction was applied to TCR pairs. In a later analysis, false discovery rates were estimated by permuting HLA or CMV assignments 20 times. In a later analysis, co-occurring TCRs were grouped with DBSCAN, and TCRdist sequence similarity was added when clustering was performed within HLA-allele-positive subsets. Repertoires with fewer than 30,000 or more than 120,000 public chains, plus five repertoires with anomalous nucleotide sharing, were excluded from co-occurrence clustering. TCRdb's version of the immuneACCESS table is confined to in-frame rearrangements and falls short of the full clone set. An unresolved V gene accounts for under half of the shortfall where checked; the remainder is of unknown origin. The V and J calls and clone size were taken over from that table, and D and trimming were inferred from the DNA. The sample profile shows about 110,000 clones; roughly 87% of them were found once. The top ten hold 2% to 3% of the sample.

The sequenced sample consisted of PBMCs. The rearranged segments are TRBV7-7 and TRBJ2-3; 7 junctional bases match TRBD1. This receptor was identified in a man younger than 40 in good health and CMV-seropositive. The CDR3 reads CASSLNRQGPQYF. The DNA sequence is TGTGCCAGCAGCTTGAACAGACAGGGTCCGCAGTATTTT.